What follows are 19 T cell receptor beta chains derived from one specimen sequenced in a study of control samples from healthy donors and cancer patients. The table came from immunoSEQ multiplex PCR; TCRdb's copy has only in-frame clones and leaves some out. The table records 400,000 to 500,000 clones, approximately 90% of them present only once. Source material: PBMCs. All receptors come from a man between 40 and 49 years old with head and neck cancer.

This clone was seen once. The V gene is TRBV7-9, the J gene TRBJ2-1; D gene unclear. The CDR3 runs 13 residues. With 2 bases removed from V and 6 bases from J, the gap between germline ends came to 8 bases. Germline loops: CDR1 SEHNR, CDR2 FQNEAQ (reference sequence). The chain's CDR3 is CASSLLSGNEQFF. The CDR3 DNA is TGTGCCAGCAGCTTACTTTCTGGCAATGAGCAGTTCTTC.

The rearrangement links TRBV7-9 to TRBJ1-4; unclear D gene. CDR1 is SEHNR and CDR2 is FQNEAQ in the germline V gene (reference sequence). The CDR3 has 13 residues. Trimming shortened V by 1 base and J by 7 bases, and 7 bases separated the two germline ends. CDR3 sequence reads: CASSLGRAEKLFF. DNA of the CDR3: TGTGCCAGCAGCTTAGGAAGAGCTGAAAAACTGTTTTTT.

This clone was counted only a few times. The rearrangement links TRBV7-2 to TRBJ2-7, with a weak D call TRBD2 (5 bases). Germline CDR1 reads SGHTA; CDR2 reads FQGNSA. The length of the CDR3 is 12 residues. Trimming left V 8 bases short and J 1 base short, with 9 bases between. Here the CDR3 reads CASGEWSYEQYF. CDR3 DNA: TGTGCCAGCGGGGAGTGGTCCTACGAGCAGTACTTC.

The chain combines TRBV15 with TRBJ1-2; TRBD1 aligns across 9 bases. Germline CDR1 is LNHNV and CDR2 is YYDKDF (reference sequence). The CDR3 consists of 14 residues. Losses at the gene ends were 0 bases for V and 8 bases for J; bases not matched to a gene: 4. CDR3 coding DNA: TGTGCCACCAGCAGAGATGCGGGACAGGGAGGCTACACCTTC. This codes for CATSRDAGQGGYTF.

Concerning this clone itself: Other DNA sequences in the sample encode the same CDR3. In DNA, the CDR3 is TGTGCCAGCAGCTTACGAGGGCTTGATTCACCCCTCCACTTT. It encodes CASSLRGLDSPLHF. V is TRBV7-9 and J is TRBJ1-6; no clear D. The CDR3 length is 14 residues. Looked up from germline, CDR1 is SEHNR and CDR2 is FQNEAQ (reference sequence). Trimming removed 2 bases from V and 8 bases from J, with 10 bases in between.

V usage is TRBV2 and J usage is TRBJ2-2, with 10 bases that match TRBD1. Germline V gene data show CDR1 as SNHLY and CDR2 as FYNNEI. The CDR3 totals 14 residues. The CDR3 loop reads CAIRTGGSTGELFF. CDR3 nucleotide sequence: TGTGCGATCAGGACAGGGGGGAGCACCGGGGAGCTGTTTTTT.

For the CDR3, the DNA is TGTGCCAGCAGTTTCTCGGGACATCAGCCCCAGCATTTT. Protein: CASSFSGHQPQHF. This chain uses TRBV12-3 or TRBV12-4 with TRBJ1-5, with D perhaps TRBD1 (5 bases). The CDR3 sequence is 13 residues long. V lost 3 bases, J lost 5 bases, and 8 bases lay in between.

The gene calls are TRBV7-8 and TRBJ2-2; perhaps TRBD2 as D (6 bases). The CDR3 extends over 15 amino acids. V lost 3 bases and J lost 5, with 13 bases in between. The germline gives CDR1 SGHVS, CDR2 FQNEAQ. CDR3 sequence (DNA): TGTGCCAGCAGCTTCCGGGAGCTCCGAACCGGGGAGCTGTTTTTT. This translates into CASSFRELRTGELFF.

The chain employs TRBV30 and TRBJ1-6; 9 positions agree with TRBD1. This CDR3 spans 14 amino acids. Germline CDR1 and CDR2: GTSNPN and SVGIG (reference sequence). V shed 3 bases and J 10 bases; nucleotides not matched to a gene: 7. CDR3 coding DNA: TGTGCCTGGAGACAAGGGACAGGGTTGTCACCCCTCCACTTT. This sequence encodes CAWRQGTGLSPLHF.

This clone occurred once. This sequence joins TRBV21-1 and TRBJ1-5. TRBV21-1 corresponds to a pseudogene. The CDR3 has 13 residues. In nucleotides, the CDR3 is TGTGCCAGCAGCAATGGGGTGGGGCAGCCCCAGCATTTT. Encoded protein: CASSNGVGQPQHF.

The rearrangement links TRBV7-8 to TRBJ2-4, with TRBD2 matching over 13 bases. Germline V lookup: CDR1 SGHVS, CDR2 FQNEAQ. J gave up 1 base and V 2 bases, and 11 bases lay outside the gene matches. This CDR3 contains 20 residues. The CDR3 is CASSLPHTSGRASAKNIQYF. DNA for the CDR3: TGTGCCAGCAGCTTACCCCATACTAGCGGGAGGGCCTCGGCCAAAAACATTCAGTACTTC.

The chain has TRBV9 and TRBJ2-5; 8 bases align to TRBD1. Germline V gene data show CDR1 as SGDLS and CDR2 as YYNGEE. The trim removed 3 bases at V and 2 bases at J, leaving 9 bases unmatched. The CDR3 has 16 amino acids. CDR3 bases: TGTGCCAGCAGCGGATTCGGACAGGGTTTTCAAGAGACCCAGTACTTC. This encodes CASSGFGQGFQETQYF.

The J gene is TRBJ2-7, the V gene TRBV30, with a possible D match to TRBD1 (7 bases). CDR1 GTSNPN and CDR2 SVGIG come from the germline V gene (reference sequence). Trimming pared 0 bases from V and 4 bases from J, leaving 16 bases between. The length of the CDR3 is 15 residues. The CDR3 nucleotides are TGTGCCTGGAGTGTACCAGGGGGGAGGTGGTACGAGCAGTACTTC. Amino acid sequence: CAWSVPGGRWYEQYF.

The chain joins TRBV10-1 to TRBJ1-6; 7 bases match TRBD1. After removal of 4 bases from V and 3 bases from J, the junction contained 6 bases not matched to a gene. The germline CDR1 and CDR2 sequences are WNHNN and SYGVQD (reference sequence). This CDR3 region has 16 residues. The CDR3 protein is CASSGEGQNYNSPLHF. The CDR3 bases are TGCGCCAGCAGTGGGGAGGGACAGAACTATAATTCACCCCTCCACTTT.

The gene calls are TRBV29-1 and TRBJ2-7; D gene ambiguous. V shed 5 bases and J shed 0 bases, with 8 bases lying between them. The CDR3 covers 12 residues. Germline V gives CDR1 SQVTM, CDR2 ANQGSEA. The CDR3 region has the DNA TGCAGCGTTATACTGGGCTCCTACGAGCAGTACTTC. Translating gives CSVILGSYEQYF.

There are a few counts of this clone. The rearrangement links TRBV6-1 to TRBJ1-5, with D hard to call. V lost 3 bases and J lost 1, with 4 bases in between. This CDR3 has 13 residues. Germline V CDR1 and CDR2: MNHNS, SASEGT. The CDR3 coding sequence is TGTGCCAGCAGTGACCAGAGCAATCAGCCCCAGCATTTT. Amino acids: CASSDQSNQPQHF.

This sequence joins TRBV21-1 and TRBJ2-1; the table calls TRBD2, which could not be checked here. TRBV21-1 is a pseudogene locus. This CDR3 comprises 14 residues. The CDR3 spells CASRESSSYNEQFF. DNA for the CDR3: TGTGCCAGCAGGGAATCTAGCTCCTACAATGAGCAGTTCTTC.

This chain uses TRBV9 with TRBJ2-7; tentatively, D is TRBD1 (6 bases). The CDR3 is 15 amino acids. Trimming left V 0 bases short and J 2 bases short, with 12 bases between. Germline V gene data show CDR1 as SGDLS and CDR2 as YYNGEE. The CDR3 spells CASSVGGTPAYEQYF. CDR3 nucleotides: TGTGCCAGCAGCGTAGGTGGGACACCGGCCTACGAGCAGTACTTC.

The rearrangement links TRBV27 to TRBJ1-6; 7 bases fit TRBD1. Germline CDR1 is MNHEY and CDR2 is SMNVEV (reference sequence). Trimming removed 7 bases from V and 9 bases from J; junction bases left unmatched: 12. This CDR3 comprises 15 residues. The CDR3, as DNA: TGTGCCAGCAAATCATGGCCAGGGGGAGGTTCACCCCTCCACTTT. Translating gives CASKSWPGGGSPLHF.